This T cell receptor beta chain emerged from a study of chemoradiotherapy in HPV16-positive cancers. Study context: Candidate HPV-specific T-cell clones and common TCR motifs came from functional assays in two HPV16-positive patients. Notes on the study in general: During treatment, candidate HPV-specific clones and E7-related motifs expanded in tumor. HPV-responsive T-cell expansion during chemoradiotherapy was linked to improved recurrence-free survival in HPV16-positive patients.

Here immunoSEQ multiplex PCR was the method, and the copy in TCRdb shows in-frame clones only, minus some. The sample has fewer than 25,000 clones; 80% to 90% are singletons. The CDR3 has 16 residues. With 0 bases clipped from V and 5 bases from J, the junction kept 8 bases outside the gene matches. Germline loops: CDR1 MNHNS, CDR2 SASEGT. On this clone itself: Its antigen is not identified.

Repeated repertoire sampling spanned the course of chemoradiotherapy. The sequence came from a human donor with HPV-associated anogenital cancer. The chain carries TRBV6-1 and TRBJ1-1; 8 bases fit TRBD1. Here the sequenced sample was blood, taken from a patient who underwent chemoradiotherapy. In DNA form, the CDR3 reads TGTGCCAGCAGTGAAGCCGGCAGGGGGCGTTCGACTGAAGCTTTCTTT. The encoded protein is CASSEAGRGRSTEAFF.